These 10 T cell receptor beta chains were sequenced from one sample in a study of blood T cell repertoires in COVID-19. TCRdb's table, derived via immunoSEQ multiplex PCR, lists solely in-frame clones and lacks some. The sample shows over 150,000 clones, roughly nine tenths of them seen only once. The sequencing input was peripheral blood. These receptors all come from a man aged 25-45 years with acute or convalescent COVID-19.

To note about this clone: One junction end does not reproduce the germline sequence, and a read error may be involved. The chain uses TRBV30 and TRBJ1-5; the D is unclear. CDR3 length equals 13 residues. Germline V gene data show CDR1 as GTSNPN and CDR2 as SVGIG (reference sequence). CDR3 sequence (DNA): TGTGCCTGGAGTGTATCTAGCGATCAGCCCCAGCATTTT. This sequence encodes CAWSVSSDQPQHF.

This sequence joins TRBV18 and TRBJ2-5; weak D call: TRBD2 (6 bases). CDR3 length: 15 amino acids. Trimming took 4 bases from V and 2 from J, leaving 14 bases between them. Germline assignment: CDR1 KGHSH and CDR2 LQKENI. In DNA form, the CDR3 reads TGTGCCAGCTCACGACTAGGAGGTTTTCAAGAGACCCAGTACTTC. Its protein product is CASSRLGGFQETQYF.

The CDR3, as DNA: TGTGCCAGCAGCGCCCCGGACAGTTGGGGGGGCTACACCTTC. It encodes CASSAPDSWGGYTF. The chain employs TRBV5-4 and TRBJ1-2; D may be TRBD1 (6 bases). CDR1 is SGHNT, CDR2 YYREEE, per germline (reference sequence). This CDR3 contains 14 residues. V lost 4 bases and J 8 bases, leaving 18 bases between the germline ends.

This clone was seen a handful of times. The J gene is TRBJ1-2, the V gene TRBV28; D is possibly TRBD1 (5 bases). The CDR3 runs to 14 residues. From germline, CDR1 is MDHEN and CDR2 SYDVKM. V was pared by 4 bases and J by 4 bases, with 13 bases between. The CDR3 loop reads CASSSTREPYGYTF. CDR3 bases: TGTGCCAGCAGTTCTACCAGGGAACCCTATGGCTACACCTTC.

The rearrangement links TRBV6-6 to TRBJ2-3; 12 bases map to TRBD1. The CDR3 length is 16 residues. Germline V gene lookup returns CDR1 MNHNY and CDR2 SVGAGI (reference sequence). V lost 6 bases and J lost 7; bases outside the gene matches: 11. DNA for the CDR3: TGTGCCAGCAGCCCTCAGGGACAGGGGGCGCGGAATACGCAGTATTTT. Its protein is CASSPQGQGARNTQYF.

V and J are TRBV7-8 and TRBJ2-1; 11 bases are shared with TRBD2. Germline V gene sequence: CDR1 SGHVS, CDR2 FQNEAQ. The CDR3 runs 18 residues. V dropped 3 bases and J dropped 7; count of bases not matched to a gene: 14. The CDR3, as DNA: TGTGCCAGCAGCTTGGCCCCAGCGACTAGCGGGACTGTTAATGAGCAGTTCTTC. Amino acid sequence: CASSLAPATSGTVNEQFF.

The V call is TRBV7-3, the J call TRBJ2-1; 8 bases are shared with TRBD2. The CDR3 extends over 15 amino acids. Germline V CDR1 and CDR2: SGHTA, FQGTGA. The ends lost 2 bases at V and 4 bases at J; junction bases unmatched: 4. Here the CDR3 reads CASSLSGGTYNEQFF. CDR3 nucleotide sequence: TGTGCCAGCAGCTTATCGGGGGGGACATACAATGAGCAGTTCTTC.

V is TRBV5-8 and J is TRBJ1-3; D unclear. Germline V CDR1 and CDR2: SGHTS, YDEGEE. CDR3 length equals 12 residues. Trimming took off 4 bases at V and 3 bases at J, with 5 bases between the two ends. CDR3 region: CASSLYGNTIYF. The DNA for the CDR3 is TGTGCCAGCAGCCTCTATGGAAACACCATATATTTT.

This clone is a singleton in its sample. CDR3 DNA sequence: TGTGCCAGTAGTACACCGGGACAAGGGAACAATGAGCAGTTCTTC. It specifies CASSTPGQGNNEQFF. This chain connects TRBV19 to TRBJ2-1, with TRBD1 as a possible D gene (6 bases). Germline CDR1 is LNHDA and CDR2 is SQIVND (reference sequence). This CDR3 contains 15 residues. The V end was cut by 4 bases, the J end by 5 bases, with 15 bases between.

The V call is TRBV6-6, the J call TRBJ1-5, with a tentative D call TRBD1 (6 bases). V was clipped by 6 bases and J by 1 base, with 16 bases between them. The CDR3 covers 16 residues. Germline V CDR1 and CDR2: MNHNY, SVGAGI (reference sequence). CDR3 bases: TGTGCCAGCAGACTTTCCGGGACACCGAGCAATCAGCCCCAGCATTTT. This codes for CASRLSGTPSNQPQHF.